The next 5 T cell receptor beta chains were all read from a single sample in a study of T cells in Graves' hyperthyroidism and ophthalmopathy. TCR beta CDR3 regions were amplified from RNA transcripts. HTBI primers were employed in a first-round RT-PCR of the TCR CDR3. TCRdb analysed the multiplex PCR reads with MiXCR anew, one entry per CDR3 protein. This sample has hundreds of thousands of distinct CDR3 sequences; 38% occur once, and the top ten carry around 9.3%. Sequencing was done on a sample of blood. These receptors were taken from a man between 18 and 29 years old with Graves' hyperthyroidism.

In the case of this clonotype: A single base separates this from a much larger clone, so it may be a read error. This chain links TRBV10-2 with TRBJ1-1; perhaps TRBD1 as D (5 bases). This CDR3 is built from 14 residues. Trimming took 2 bases from V and 4 from J, leaving 11 bases between them. Germline loops: CDR1 WSHSY, CDR2 SAAADI. This CDR3 is CASSEPGRGTEAFF. The CDR3 DNA sequence: TGCGCCAGCAGTGAGCCGGGGCGAGGCACTGAAGCTTTCTTT.

This clonotype was seen many times. This chain connects TRBV14 to TRBJ2-5; D may be TRBD1 (6 bases). Per germline, CDR1 SGHDN and CDR2 FVKESK. V dropped 4 bases and J dropped 5 bases, with 11 bases sitting between them. The CDR3 has 13 residues. The CDR3 DNA reads TGTGCCAGCAGCCTACAGGGATGGGAGACCCAGTACTTC. Residues: CASSLQGWETQYF.

This clonotype was counted a single time. Written as DNA, the CDR3 is TGTGCCAGCATACCCCGGACAGGGGGCAACTACGAGCAGTACTTC. Its protein is CASIPRTGGNYEQYF. The chain joins TRBV28 to TRBJ2-7, with 11 bases identical to TRBD1. The CDR3 spans 15 residues. The ends lost 7 bases at V and 3 bases at J; junction bases unmatched: 8. Germline lookup yields CDR1 MDHEN and CDR2 SYDVKM.

V usage is TRBV5-4 and J usage is TRBJ2-2; 7 nucleotides match TRBD1. This CDR3 contains 15 residues. The germline gives CDR1 SGHNT, CDR2 YYREEE (reference sequence). V was pared by 1 base and J by 3 bases, with 3 bases of the junction left unmatched. CDR3 DNA: TGTGCCAGCAGCTTGTTGCAGGGGGACACCGGGGAGCTGTTTTTT. This gives the protein CASSLLQGDTGELFF.

The V gene is TRBV18, the J gene TRBJ1-2; D gene ambiguous. CDR1 is KGHSH and CDR2 is LQKENI in the germline V gene. The CDR3 consists of 13 residues. The V end was cut by 2 bases, the J end by 4 bases, with 8 bases between. CDR3 amino acids: CASSPEPGYGYTF. The CDR3 nucleotides read TGTGCCAGCTCACCAGAGCCAGGCTATGGCTACACCTTC.